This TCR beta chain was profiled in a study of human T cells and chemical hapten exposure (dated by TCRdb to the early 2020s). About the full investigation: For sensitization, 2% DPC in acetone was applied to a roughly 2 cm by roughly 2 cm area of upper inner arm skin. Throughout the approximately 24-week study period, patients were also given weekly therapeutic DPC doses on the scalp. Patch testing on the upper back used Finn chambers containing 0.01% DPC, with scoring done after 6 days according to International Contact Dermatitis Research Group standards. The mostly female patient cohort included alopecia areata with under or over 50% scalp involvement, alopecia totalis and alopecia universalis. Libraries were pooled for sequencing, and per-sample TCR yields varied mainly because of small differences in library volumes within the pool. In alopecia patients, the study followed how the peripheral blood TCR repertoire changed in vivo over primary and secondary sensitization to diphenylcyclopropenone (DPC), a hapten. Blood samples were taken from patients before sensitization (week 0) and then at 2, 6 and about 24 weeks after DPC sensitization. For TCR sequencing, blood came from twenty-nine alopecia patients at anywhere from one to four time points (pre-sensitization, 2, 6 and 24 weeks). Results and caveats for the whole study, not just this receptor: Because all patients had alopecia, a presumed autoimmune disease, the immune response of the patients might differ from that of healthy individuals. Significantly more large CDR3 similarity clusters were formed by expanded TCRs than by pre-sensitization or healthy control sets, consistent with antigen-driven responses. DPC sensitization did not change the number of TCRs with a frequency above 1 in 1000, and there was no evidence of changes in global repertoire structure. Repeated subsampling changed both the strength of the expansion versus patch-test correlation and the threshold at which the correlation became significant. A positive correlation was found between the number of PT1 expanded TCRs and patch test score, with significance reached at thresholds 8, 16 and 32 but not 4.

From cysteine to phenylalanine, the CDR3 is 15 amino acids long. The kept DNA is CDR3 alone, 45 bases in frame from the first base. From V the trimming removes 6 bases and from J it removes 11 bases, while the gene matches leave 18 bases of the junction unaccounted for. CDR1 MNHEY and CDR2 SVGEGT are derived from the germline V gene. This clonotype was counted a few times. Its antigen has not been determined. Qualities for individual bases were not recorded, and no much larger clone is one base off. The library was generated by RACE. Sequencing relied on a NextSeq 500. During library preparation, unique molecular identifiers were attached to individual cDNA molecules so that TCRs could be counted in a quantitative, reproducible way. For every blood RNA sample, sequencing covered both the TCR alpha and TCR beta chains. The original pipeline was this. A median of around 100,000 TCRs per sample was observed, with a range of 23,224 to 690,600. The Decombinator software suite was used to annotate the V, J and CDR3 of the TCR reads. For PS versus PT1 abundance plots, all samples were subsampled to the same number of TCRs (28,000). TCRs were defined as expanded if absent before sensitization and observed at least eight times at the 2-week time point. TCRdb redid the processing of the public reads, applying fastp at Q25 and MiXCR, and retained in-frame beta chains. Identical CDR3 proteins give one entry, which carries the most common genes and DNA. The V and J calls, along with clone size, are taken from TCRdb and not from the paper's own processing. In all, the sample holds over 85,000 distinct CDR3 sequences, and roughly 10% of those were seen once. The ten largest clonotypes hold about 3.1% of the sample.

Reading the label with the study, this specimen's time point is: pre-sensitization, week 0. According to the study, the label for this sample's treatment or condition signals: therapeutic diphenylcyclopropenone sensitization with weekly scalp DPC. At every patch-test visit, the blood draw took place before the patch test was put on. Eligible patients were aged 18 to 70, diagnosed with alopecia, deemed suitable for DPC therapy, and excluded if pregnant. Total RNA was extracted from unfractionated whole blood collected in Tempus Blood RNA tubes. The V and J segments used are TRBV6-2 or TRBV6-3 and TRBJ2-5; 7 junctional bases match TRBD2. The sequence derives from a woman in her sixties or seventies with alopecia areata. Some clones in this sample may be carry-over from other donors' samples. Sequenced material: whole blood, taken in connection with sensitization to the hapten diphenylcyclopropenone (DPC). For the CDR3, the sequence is CASSHPGGIAPSQYF. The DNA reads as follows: TGTGCCAGCAGCCACCCCGGGGGGATAGCCCCATCTCAGTACTTC.